The 22 T cell receptor beta chains reported below all come from one sample, sequenced in a study of T cells in Graves' hyperthyroidism and ophthalmopathy. TCR beta CDR3 sequences were amplified from RNA transcripts. A set of HTBI primers served as the primers for a first-round RT-PCR of the TCR CDR3. MiXCR, run by TCRdb on the multiplex PCR reads, gives a single entry per CDR3 protein. The sample consists of 560,000 or so distinct CDR3 sequences, 35% to 55% of them appearing once. Sequencing used peripheral blood or thyroid tissue (not recorded which). Every receptor here comes from a woman aged 18-29 years with Graves' hyperthyroidism.

This clonotype was seen only a few times. This rearrangement joins TRBV5-1 to TRBJ1-5, with unresolved D. The CDR3 extends over 14 amino acids. Germline V lookup: CDR1 SGHRS, CDR2 YFSETQ. V was pared by 2 bases and J by 0 bases, with 6 bases between. CDR3: CASSFSGSNQPQHF. The CDR3 bases are TGCGCCAGCAGCTTTTCAGGTAGCAATCAGCCCCAGCATTTT.

The chain couples TRBV20-1 to TRBJ2-7, with D uncertain. Trimming left V 1 base short and J 0 bases short, with 10 bases between. Germline V gene lookup returns CDR1 DFQATT and CDR2 SNEGSKA (reference sequence). The CDR3 consists of 14 residues. In DNA form, the CDR3 reads TGCAGTGCTAGAGCAGCGCGTAGCTCCTACGAGCAGTACTTC. Encoded protein: CSARAARSSYEQYF.

This clonotype was found many times. V and J are TRBV2 and TRBJ1-5; TRBD1 is a possible D gene (5 bases). V lost 5 bases, J lost 1 base, and 6 bases lay in between. Per the germline V gene, CDR1 is SNHLY and CDR2 is FYNNEI. This CDR3 has 13 residues. The CDR3 region is CASSWDSNQPQHF. CDR3 nucleotide sequence: TGTGCCAGCAGTTGGGACAGCAATCAGCCCCAGCATTTT.

This rearrangement joins TRBV10-3 to TRBJ2-7, with 11 nucleotides matching TRBD2. Looked up from germline, CDR1 is ENHRY and CDR2 is SYGVKD. V shed 7 bases and J 4 bases; nucleotides not matched to a gene: 0. This CDR3 is 12 amino acids long. The CDR3 here is CAITSGRYEQYF. CDR3 coding DNA: TGTGCCATCACTAGCGGGAGGTACGAGCAGTACTTC.

This clonotype was recorded a few times. The genes are TRBV12-3 or TRBV12-4 and TRBJ1-5, with D unclear. With 3 bases removed from V and 1 base from J, the gap between germline ends came to 10 bases. This CDR3 has 15 residues. The CDR3 spells CASSFFLGSNQPQHF. CDR3 bases: TGTGCCAGCAGTTTCTTTTTGGGGAGCAATCAGCCCCAGCATTTT.

This clonotype was observed a few times. The gene calls are TRBV20-1 and TRBJ1-1; 8 bases align to TRBD1. CDR1 DFQATT and CDR2 SNEGSKA come from the germline V gene (reference sequence). CDR3 length equals 14 residues. Trimming cost V 1 base and J 5 bases; bases outside gene matches: 6. The chain's CDR3 is CSARAGRGRTEAFF. Written as DNA, the CDR3 is TGCAGTGCTAGAGCTGGCAGGGGGCGAACTGAAGCTTTCTTT.

This clonotype was seen a handful of times. Possible read error: a much larger clone is one base away. This chain links TRBV2 with TRBJ1-1; D is undetermined. CDR1 is SNHLY and CDR2 is FYNNEI in the germline V gene. This CDR3 is built from 13 residues. Deletions cut 7 bases from V and 5 bases from J, with 14 bases between. The CDR3 nucleotides are TGTGCCAGCATGGTACGAGCCGTGACTGAAGCTTTCTTT. This encodes CASMVRAVTEAFF.

This clonotype came up a few times. This chain uses TRBV6-6 with TRBJ2-7; 7 bases agree with TRBD1. In germline, CDR1 is MNHNY, CDR2 SVGAGI (reference sequence). The CDR3 extends over 15 amino acids. V gave up 0 bases and J gave up 3 bases; unmatched junction bases: 5. The CDR3 region has the DNA TGTGCCAGCAGTTACTCGGTGGACAGGTTCTACGAGCAGTACTTC. Amino acids: CASSYSVDRFYEQYF.

This clonotype was seen repeatedly, ten times or more. The genes are TRBV19 and TRBJ1-5; D is undetermined. Trimming removed 10 bases from V and 5 bases from J, with 18 bases in between. The CDR3 is 14 residues long. Germline assignment: CDR1 LNHDA and CDR2 SQIVND (reference sequence). CDR3 coding DNA: TGTGCCACCGCGGCCGGTAGATTCGATCAGCCCCAGCATTTT. It specifies CATAAGRFDQPQHF.

CDR3 DNA sequence: TGTGCCAGCAGCTGGCCTACCTGGGAGAGCCAAGAGACCCAGTACTTC. It specifies CASSWPTWESQETQYF. J is TRBJ2-5 and V is TRBV7-8, with TRBD2 as a possible D gene (5 bases). V lost 4 bases to trimming and J lost 1 base, with 16 bases between them. The germline V gene encodes CDR1 SGHVS and CDR2 FQNEAQ. The CDR3 is 16 residues long.

This clonotype was seen a single time. A much larger clonotype is one base distant, so this may be a read error. The chain has TRBV19 and TRBJ1-2; no reliable D call. From germline, CDR1 is LNHDA and CDR2 SQIVND (reference sequence). Trimming took 6 bases from V and 5 from J, leaving 13 bases between them. The CDR3 has 13 amino acids. The CDR3 coding sequence is TGTGCCAGTAGCATCCGGGAGGAATATGGCTACACCTTC. Translated, it gives CASSIREEYGYTF.

The chain has TRBV25-1 and TRBJ1-1; 8 nucleotides line up with TRBD1. Germline assignment: CDR1 MGHDK and CDR2 SYGVNS. The CDR3 length is 13 residues. With 7 bases clipped from V and 7 bases from J, the junction kept 8 bases outside the gene matches. The CDR3 bases are TGTGCCAGCATGACAGGGGATTGGGGTGAAGCTTTCTTT. Its translation: CASMTGDWGEAFF.

This clonotype was found once. The chain has TRBV29-1 and TRBJ1-5; possibly TRBD1 for D (5 bases). Deletions cut 7 bases from V and 8 bases from J, with 6 bases between. The CDR3 has 9 residues. Germline V lookup: CDR1 SQVTM, CDR2 ANQGSEA. The CDR3 loop is CSGGEPQHF. As DNA, the CDR3 is TGCAGCGGGGGGGAGCCCCAGCATTTT.

Only a few counts were recorded for this clonotype. This rearrangement joins TRBV7-2 to TRBJ1-2; D is unclear. V gave up 0 bases and J gave up 5 bases, with 7 bases separating them. The CDR3 has 13 amino acids. The germline CDR1 and CDR2 sequences are SGHTA and FQGNSA. As DNA, the CDR3 is TGTGCCAGCAGCTTAGCTGTGGGATATGGCTACACCTTC. It codes for CASSLAVGYGYTF.

The CDR3 nucleotides read TGTGCCAGCAGCCAACGGACAGGGGGTAGGACTGAAGCTTTCTTT. As protein: CASSQRTGGRTEAFF. The V call is TRBV14, the J call TRBJ1-1, with 10 bases identical to TRBD1. Germline V CDR1 and CDR2: SGHDN, FVKESK. J was trimmed by 5 bases and V by 2 bases; bases with no gene match: 5. This CDR3 spans 15 amino acids.

The rearrangement links TRBV20-1 to TRBJ1-1; D gene ambiguous. Germline V gene sequence: CDR1 DFQATT, CDR2 SNEGSKA (reference sequence). V lost 1 base and J lost 3, with 9 bases in between. The CDR3 length is 13 residues. CDR3 bases: TGCAGTGCTAGAGCGGTTCCCGACACTGAAGCTTTCTTT. Amino acids: CSARAVPDTEAFF.

This rearrangement joins TRBV2 to TRBJ2-7, with D perhaps TRBD1 or TRBD2 (5 bases each). The V and J ends lost 0 bases and 1 base respectively, with 13 bases between them. Germline CDR1 is SNHLY and CDR2 is FYNNEI. The CDR3 has 16 residues. The CDR3 loop is CASSEALFGASYEQYF. The CDR3 DNA sequence: TGTGCCAGCAGTGAAGCGCTTTTCGGGGCGTCCTACGAGCAGTACTTC. The entire variable domain, with the rest obtained from reference TRBV2 and TRBJ2-7, is as follows: EPEVTQTPSHQVTQMGQEVILRCVPISNHLYFYWYRQILGQKVEFLVSFYNNEISEKSEIFDDQFSVERPDGSNFTLKIRSTKLEDSAMYFCASSEALFGASYEQYFGPGTRLTVT.

This clonotype was counted many times. This chain links TRBV7-9 with TRBJ2-5; TRBD2 aligns across 9 bases. With V trimmed by 5 bases and J by 9 bases, 7 bases remained unmatched. From germline, CDR1 is SEHNR and CDR2 FQNEAQ (reference sequence). The CDR3 has 13 amino acids. CDR3 amino acids: CASSLSGRGAQYF. In nucleotides, the CDR3 is TGTGCCAGCAGCCTTAGCGGGAGAGGAGCCCAGTACTTC.

This rearrangement joins TRBV13 to TRBJ1-6, with a tentative D call TRBD1 (6 bases). The length of the CDR3 is 17 residues. With 7 bases removed from V and 7 bases from J, the gap between germline ends came to 23 bases. CDR1 and CDR2 (germline): PRHDT, FYEKMQ (reference sequence). DNA of the CDR3: TGTGCCAGCACTAAAGGCCTACAGGGTTTGGGAAATTCACCCCTCCACTTT. Protein product: CASTKGLQGLGNSPLHF.

This clonotype was counted at least ten times. Here the CDR3 DNA reads TGTGCCACCAGTGATTTGTCCCTCGGACAGTCAGAGACCCAGTACTTC. Translating gives CATSDLSLGQSETQYF. The chain links TRBV24-1 to TRBJ2-5; possible D gene TRBD1, 6 bases. Germline CDR1 is KGHDR and CDR2 is SFDVKD. Trimming cost V 0 bases and J 4 bases, with 14 bases left between them. This CDR3 has 16 amino acids.

The V gene is TRBV15, the J gene TRBJ2-6; D perhaps matches TRBD2 (5 bases). The germline V gene encodes CDR1 LNHNV and CDR2 YYDKDF (reference sequence). The CDR3 covers 16 residues. V was shortened by 9 bases and J by 3 bases, with 18 bases between the two germline ends. CDR3: CATRRDGRSGANVLTF. Written as DNA, the CDR3 is TGTGCCACTCGCCGGGATGGGCGTAGTGGGGCCAACGTCCTGACTTTC.

This clonotype came up many times. The V and J genes are TRBV2 and TRBJ2-7; possible D gene TRBD1, 6 bases. The germline V and J ends were trimmed by 4 bases and 2 bases, with 12 bases remaining between them. The CDR3 length is 14 residues. Per germline, CDR1 SNHLY and CDR2 FYNNEI. The CDR3 spells CASSVRTDTYEQYF. The CDR3 coding sequence is TGTGCCAGCAGTGTTAGGACAGATACCTACGAGCAGTACTTC. The entire variable domain, with the rest obtained from reference TRBV2 and TRBJ2-7, is as follows: EPEVTQTPSHQVTQMGQEVILRCVPISNHLYFYWYRQILGQKVEFLVSFYNNEISEKSEIFDDQFSVERPDGSNFTLKIRSTKLEDSAMYFCASSVRTDTYEQYFGPGTRLTVT.